One sample yielded the 7 T cell receptor beta chains listed below, sequenced in a study of cytomegalovirus exposure and HLA in healthy donors. In the PCR, 60 Vbeta and 13 Jbeta primers were used. The protocol was immunoSEQ multiplex PCR, while the TCRdb copy is restricted to in-frame clones and leaves out a portion. This sample has some 140,000 clones, with more than 70% found just once. Sequences were obtained from PBMCs. These receptors were taken from a male donor in good health and CMV-seronegative.

The chain uses TRBV7-2 and TRBJ1-6; maybe TRBD1 (5 bases). Germline assignment: CDR1 SGHTA and CDR2 FQGNSA. V gave up 1 base and J gave up 2 bases, with 12 bases separating them. CDR3 size: 17 residues. The CDR3 loop reads CASSLGTRDPYNSPLHF. CDR3 bases: TGTGCCAGCAGCTTAGGGACAAGGGATCCCTATAATTCACCCCTCCACTTT.

This clone has a handful of counts. The CDR3 DNA follows: TGTGCCAGCAGCTCGGACAGGGGGGGTGGCTACACCTTC. This encodes CASSSDRGGGYTF. V gene TRBV11-2 combines with J gene TRBJ1-2; 10 bases are shared with TRBD1. Trimming cost V 4 bases and J 7 bases; bases outside gene matches: 3. The CDR3 contains 13 residues. The germline V gene has CDR1 SGHAT and CDR2 FQNNGV.

Comment on this clone: Compared with germline, one end of the junction differs, possibly owing to a read error. The chain carries TRBV5-6 and TRBJ2-7; 9 bases are shared with TRBD2. In germline, CDR1 is SGHDT, CDR2 YYEEEE. The CDR3 has 14 residues. The CDR3 region has the DNA TGTGCCAGCAGCCCCTGGGTAGCGGGGGCCCTTACGGACTTC. It specifies CASSPWVAGALTDF.

This rearrangement joins TRBV21-1 to TRBJ2-1; the listed D gene, TRBD2, was not tested against the DNA. TRBV21-1 is reported as a pseudogene. This CDR3 has 17 residues. CDR3 in amino acids: CASSQLAGGYSYNEQFF. The DNA of the CDR3 is TGTGCCAGCAGCCAACTAGCGGGGGGGTACTCCTACAATGAGCAGTTCTTC.

The rearrangement joins TRBV19 to TRBJ1-1; D may be TRBD1 (6 bases). With 3 bases removed from V and 1 base from J, the gap between germline ends came to 15 bases. CDR3 size: 16 residues. Germline values: CDR1 LNHDA, CDR2 SQIVND (reference sequence). The CDR3 nucleotides read TGTGCCAGTAGTATGCCGGCCGGGACACCGAACACTGAAGCTTTCTTT. This sequence encodes CASSMPAGTPNTEAFF. Full variable domain (outside the CDR3, taken from reference TRBV19 and TRBJ1-1): DGGITQSPKYLFRKEGQNVTLSCEQNLNHDAMYWYRQDPGQGLRLIYYSQIVNDFQKGDIAEGYSVSREKKESFPLTVTSAQKNPTAFYLCASSMPAGTPNTEAFFGQGTRLTVV.

V usage is TRBV7-9 and J usage is TRBJ1-2; the match to TRBD1 covers 7 bases. CDR1 is SEHNR, CDR2 FQNEAQ, per germline (reference sequence). This CDR3 contains 14 residues. Germline trimming cut 5 bases from V and 8 bases from J; bases unmatched to any gene: 11. CDR3 residues: CASSPQMTGNGYTF. The DNA for the CDR3 is TGTGCCAGCAGCCCACAAATGACAGGGAACGGCTACACCTTC.

Only one count was recorded for this clone. The rearrangement uses TRBV4-2 and TRBJ2-6; D call uncertain. Deletions cut 1 base from V and 0 bases from J, with 10 bases between. This CDR3 region has 17 residues. CDR1 is LGHNA, CDR2 YNFKEQ, per germline. The CDR3 bases are TGTGCCAGCAGCCAAGGAGGCCTCAGCTCTGGGGCCAACGTCCTGACTTTC. It encodes CASSQGGLSSGANVLTF.